The 17 T cell receptor beta chains listed next were all sequenced from one sample in a study of CD8+ T cells in alopecia areata (dated by TCRdb to 2017 to 2018). The library was built by means of the immunoSEQ multiplex PCR assay. For TCR sequencing, RNA was extracted from every sample and reverse transcribed into cDNA to serve as template. The clones in this table, taken by TCRdb from immuneACCESS, are in-frame only. Not every clone is retained; where verified, under half of the shortfall comes from an unresolved V gene, and the cause of the rest is unknown. Within this sample are hundreds of thousands of clones, with roughly 69% of them counted one time only. The ten largest clones represent more than 0.95% of the sample. Interpreted using the paper, the time point label stands for: baseline before oral tofacitinib. Here the sequenced sample was CD4+ T cells sorted from blood, taken at week 0. These receptor sequences come from a human donor with alopecia areata.

The chain carries TRBV29-1 and TRBJ2-1; D gene uncertain. V was cut by 1 base and J by 8 bases, with 21 bases left in between. This CDR3 has 16 amino acids. Germline assignment: CDR1 SQVTM and CDR2 ANQGSEA. CDR3 amino acids: CSVEGRGGRSRDEQFF. CDR3 in DNA: TGCAGCGTTGAAGGTCGCGGCGGCCGATCAAGGGATGAGCAGTTCTTC.

The V gene is TRBV29-1, the J gene TRBJ1-2; no definite D call. Germline assignment: CDR1 SQVTM and CDR2 ANQGSEA. This CDR3 comprises 11 residues. Between the trimmed V and J ends, which lost 3 bases and 5 bases, there was a span of 7 bases. This CDR3 reads CSVEAQYGYTF. The CDR3 bases are TGCAGCGTTGAGGCGCAGTATGGCTACACCTTC. The entire variable domain, with the rest obtained from reference TRBV29-1 and TRBJ1-2, is as follows: SAVISQKPSRDICQRGTSLTIQCQVDSQVTMMFWYRQQPGQSLTLIATANQGSEATYESGFVIDKFPISRPNLTFSTLTVSNMSPEDSSIYLCSVEAQYGYTFGSGTRLTVV.

The chain couples TRBV25-1 to TRBJ2-1; 9 nucleotides align to TRBD1. V dropped 4 bases and J dropped 2; count of bases not matched to a gene: 3. The CDR3 has 15 amino acids. Germline V lookup: CDR1 MGHDK, CDR2 SYGVNS. CDR3 loop: CASSAGTGTYNEQFF. In nucleotides, the CDR3 is TGTGCCAGCAGTGCCGGGACAGGGACCTACAATGAGCAGTTCTTC.

The chain is built from TRBV7-2 and TRBJ1-5, with TRBD1 matching 7 bases. V trimming: 3 bases; J trimming: 0 bases; junction bases outside the gene matches: 2. This CDR3 has 15 amino acids. From germline, CDR1 is SGHTA and CDR2 FQGNSA. The CDR3 sequence: CASSFRTGSNQPQHF. The CDR3 nucleotides read TGTGCCAGCAGCTTCCGGACAGGTAGCAATCAGCCCCAGCATTTT.

V usage is TRBV4-2 and J usage is TRBJ2-3; D not resolved. The CDR3 has 12 amino acids. The V and J ends lost 1 base and 6 bases respectively, with 5 bases between them. Germline V gives CDR1 LGHNA, CDR2 YNFKEQ. CDR3 sequence reads: CASSQGSDTQYF. DNA for the CDR3: TGTGCCAGCAGCCAAGGGTCGGATACGCAGTATTTT.

This CDR3 reads CASGLGGTNTGELFF. The CDR3 DNA reads TGTGCCAGCGGACTAGGGGGGACGAACACCGGGGAGCTGTTTTTT. V and J are TRBV7-3 and TRBJ2-2, with D maybe TRBD2 (7 bases). The ends were cut back, 8 bases at V and 0 bases at J, with 13 bases in the middle. Germline CDR1 and CDR2: SGHTA and FQGTGA. The length of the CDR3 is 15 residues. Supplemented by reference TRBV7-3 and TRBJ2-2, the full variable domain reads GAGVSQTPSNKVTEKGKYVELRCDPISGHTALYWYRQSLGQGPEFLIYFQGTGAADDSGLPNDRFFAVRPEGSVSTLKIQRTERGDSAVYLCASGLGGTNTGELFFGEGSRLTVL.

The genes are TRBV19 and TRBJ1-6; TRBD1 matches at 11 bases. Germline V gene sequence: CDR1 LNHDA, CDR2 SQIVND (reference sequence). V dropped 9 bases and J dropped 6; count of bases not matched to a gene: 7. This CDR3 has 15 residues. The CDR3 sequence: CASQGGTGGNSPLHF. As DNA, the CDR3 is TGTGCCAGCCAAGGCGGGACAGGGGGTAATTCACCCCTCCACTTT.

Comment on this clone: Other DNA sequences from this sample encode an identical CDR3 as well. The rearrangement uses TRBV30 and TRBJ2-1, with TRBD1 matching 7 bases. V trimming: 0 bases; J trimming: 4 bases; junction bases outside the gene matches: 3. Germline CDR1 and CDR2: GTSNPN and SVGIG (reference sequence). The CDR3 has 14 amino acids. The CDR3 nucleotides read TGTGCCTGGAGTGTAGGGGGCAGTTACAATGAGCAGTTCTTC. Amino acids: CAWSVGGSYNEQFF.

This chain links TRBV2 with TRBJ1-6; D perhaps matches TRBD1 (5 bases). Germline V gene data show CDR1 as SNHLY and CDR2 as FYNNEI. The CDR3 is 14 amino acids. The V end was cut by 0 bases, the J end by 10 bases, with 10 bases between. The CDR3 here is CASSEAGGNSPLHF. CDR3 sequence (DNA): TGTGCCAGCAGTGAAGCGGGGGGGAACTCACCCCTCCACTTT.

The table lists this clone with a count of one. The J gene is TRBJ2-1, the V gene TRBV29-1, with D perhaps assigned TRBD1 or TRBD2 (6 bases each). Germline CDR1 and CDR2: SQVTM and ANQGSEA. V was cut by 4 bases and J by 5 bases, with 12 bases left in between. The CDR3 consists of 13 residues. DNA for the CDR3: TGCAGCGTTGGGGGGGCCCAGGACAATGAGCAGTTCTTC. Amino acids: CSVGGAQDNEQFF.

This chain connects TRBV5-6 to TRBJ2-6; perhaps TRBD2 as D (5 bases). V lost 0 bases to trimming and J lost 1 base, with 14 bases between them. Germline V lookup: CDR1 SGHDT, CDR2 YYEEEE. The CDR3 is made up of 18 amino acids. CDR3 sequence: CASSLDAGRSSGANVLTF. The DNA for the CDR3 is TGTGCCAGCAGCTTGGATGCGGGTCGGAGTTCTGGGGCCAACGTCCTGACTTTC.

This clone showed up just a few times. The chain carries TRBV5-1 and TRBJ2-7, with D perhaps matching TRBD1 (6 bases). The CDR3 extends over 15 amino acids. V dropped 3 bases and J dropped 3 bases, with 16 bases sitting between them. Germline V CDR1 and CDR2: SGHRS, YFSETQ. The CDR3 spells CASSSGESRNYEQYF. The CDR3 DNA reads as TGCGCCAGCAGCTCAGGGGAATCCCGCAACTACGAGCAGTACTTC.

The chain couples TRBV5-1 to TRBJ2-3; tentatively, D is TRBD1 (6 bases). Germline CDR1 SGHRS, CDR2 YFSETQ. CDR3 size: 16 residues. Trimming cost V 4 bases and J 6 bases, with 21 bases left between them. The CDR3 protein is CASSPTHRDGEDTQYF. CDR3 sequence (DNA): TGCGCCAGCAGCCCAACCCACAGGGACGGGGAGGATACGCAGTATTTT. The full variable domain, in which reference TRBV5-1 and TRBJ2-3 provide the parts outside the CDR3, is KAGVTQTPRYLIKTRGQQVTLSCSPISGHRSVSWYQQTPGQGLQFLFEYFSETQRNKGNFPGRFSGRQFSNSRSEMNVSTLELGDSALYLCASSPTHRDGEDTQYFGPGTRLTVL.

This chain uses TRBV12-5 with TRBJ1-1, with a tentative D call TRBD1 (6 bases). The CDR3 is 14 amino acids. The germline V and J ends were trimmed by 6 bases and 5 bases, with 16 bases remaining between them. Germline CDR1 LGHNT, CDR2 FRNRAP. The CDR3 region has the DNA TGTGCTAGTGGGGGACTCGGGACACTAACTGAAGCTTTCTTT. Protein sequence: CASGGLGTLTEAFF.

This clone has more than one count but fewer than ten. Other DNA sequences in the same sample also yield this CDR3. This chain joins TRBV29-1 and TRBJ2-5; D gene ambiguous. The CDR3 spans 10 residues. Germline V gene lookup returns CDR1 SQVTM and CDR2 ANQGSEA. Between the trimmed V and J ends, which lost 3 bases and 4 bases, there was a span of 3 bases. The CDR3 reads CSVEGETQYF. DNA for the CDR3: TGCAGCGTTGAGGGAGAGACCCAGTACTTC.

This clone was counted only a few times. The chain links TRBV30 to TRBJ2-1; no reliable D call. The CDR3 totals 15 residues. Trimming cost V 5 bases and J 6 bases, with 20 bases left between them. Germline values: CDR1 GTSNPN, CDR2 SVGIG (reference sequence). The CDR3, as DNA: TGTGCCTGGGGAACACCGGGCCGGCCTGTCAATGAGCAGTTCTTC. It translates to CAWGTPGRPVNEQFF.

This clone was counted once. This chain connects TRBV6-6 to TRBJ2-7; tentatively, D is TRBD1 (6 bases). CDR3 size: 14 residues. Germline V gene sequence: CDR1 MNHNY, CDR2 SVGAGI (reference sequence). V lost 0 bases to trimming and J lost 3 bases, with 9 bases between them. This chain's CDR3 is CASSYSGQIYEQYF. CDR3 DNA sequence: TGTGCCAGCAGTTACTCGGGACAAATCTACGAGCAGTACTTC.